These 28 T cell receptor beta chains were all obtained from the same sample, sequenced in a study of cytomegalovirus exposure and HLA in healthy donors. TCRdb's table, derived via immunoSEQ multiplex PCR, lists solely in-frame clones and lacks some. Here the sample spans 200,000 or so clones, approximately 84% being singletons. The sequenced sample was PBMCs. The origin of the receptors is a man aged 18-30 years in good health and CMV-seropositive.

The chain links TRBV27 to TRBJ2-2; 16 bases align to TRBD2. Germline-derived CDR1 and CDR2 are MNHEY and SMNVEV (reference sequence). This CDR3 region has 19 residues. The V segment lost 5 bases and the J segment 5 bases; nucleotides outside the gene matches: 11. CDR3 sequence: CASSSPGLAGGLATGELFF. The CDR3 nucleotides read TGTGCCAGCAGTAGTCCGGGACTAGCGGGAGGGCTCGCGACCGGGGAGCTGTTTTTT.

J is TRBJ2-1 and V is TRBV28; 12 positions agree with TRBD1. CDR3 size: 19 residues. Germline-derived CDR1 and CDR2 are MDHEN and SYDVKM. V trimming: 6 bases; J trimming: 4 bases; junction bases outside the gene matches: 16. The CDR3 DNA is TGTGCCAGCAGCCTCGGTATCCGGGACAGGGGGCGGTTATACAATGAGCAGTTCTTC. This encodes CASSLGIRDRGRLYNEQFF.

The rearrangement uses TRBV6-6 and TRBJ2-2; D gene ambiguous. Deletions cut 7 bases from V and 8 bases from J, with 11 bases between. This CDR3 is 12 amino acids long. The germline CDR1 and CDR2 sequences are MNHNY and SVGAGI (reference sequence). The CDR3 spells CASKAQEGELFF. In DNA, the CDR3 is TGTGCCAGCAAAGCGCAAGAGGGGGAGCTGTTTTTT.

The chain carries TRBV18 and TRBJ2-1, with 10 bases identical to TRBD2. CDR1 is KGHSH, CDR2 LQKENI, per germline. This CDR3 contains 15 residues. Trimming at V came to 2 bases and at J to 5 bases, leaving 3 bases not matched to a gene. Here the CDR3 DNA reads TGTGCCAGCTCACCAGGACTAGCGGACAACAATGAGCAGTTCTTC. Translating it yields CASSPGLADNNEQFF.

The J gene is TRBJ1-4, the V gene TRBV6-5, with 9 bases that match TRBD1. This CDR3 is built from 15 residues. Germline V gene lookup returns CDR1 MNHEY and CDR2 SVGAGI. V gave up 6 bases and J gave up 7 bases; unmatched junction bases: 9. The CDR3 bases are TGTGCCAGCAGCGAAACCGGGACAGGGCGTGAAAAACTGTTTTTT. Translation gives CASSETGTGREKLFF.

The chain links TRBV28 to TRBJ2-1; maybe TRBD2 (6 bases). Looked up from germline, CDR1 is MDHEN and CDR2 is SYDVKM. V dropped 6 bases and J dropped 4 bases, with 22 bases sitting between them. This CDR3 spans 17 amino acids. CDR3 region: CASSQSFEGRHYNEQFF. The CDR3 region has the DNA TGTGCCAGCAGCCAATCCTTTGAGGGGAGGCATTACAATGAGCAGTTCTTC.

The chain employs TRBV6-5 and TRBJ1-5, with D maybe TRBD1 (5 bases). The CDR3 covers 14 residues. Per the germline V gene, CDR1 is MNHEY and CDR2 is SVGAGI. V lost 6 bases, J lost 1 base, and 10 bases lay in between. The CDR3 DNA reads TGTGCCAGCAGATCAGGGTTGAGCAATCAGCCCCAGCATTTT. Its translation: CASRSGLSNQPQHF.

This sequence joins TRBV13 and TRBJ1-1; 7 bases align to TRBD1. The CDR3 extends over 14 amino acids. The germline V gene encodes CDR1 PRHDT and CDR2 FYEKMQ (reference sequence). The V and J ends lost 4 bases and 7 bases, in that order; junction bases with no gene match: 9. Here the CDR3 reads CASSSYRGYDEAFF. In DNA form, the CDR3 reads TGTGCCAGCAGCTCATACAGGGGCTACGATGAAGCTTTCTTT.

This clone was recorded once. The rearrangement links TRBV27 to TRBJ2-7; 7 nucleotides agree with TRBD2. Germline trimming cut 3 bases from V and 4 bases from J; bases unmatched to any gene: 9. The CDR3 totals 15 residues. CDR1 and CDR2 (germline): MNHEY, SMNVEV (reference sequence). For the CDR3, the DNA is TGTGCCAGCAGTTTGTTACGGGAGGTGAAGTACGAGCAGTACTTC. This encodes CASSLLREVKYEQYF.

The CDR3 DNA follows: TGTGCCAGCAGTTCCCCAGGGGCCGGCTATGGCTACACCTTC. This translates into CASSSPGAGYGYTF. The chain uses TRBV27 and TRBJ1-2, with D possibly matching TRBD1 (6 bases). Trimming removed 4 bases at V and 4 bases at J, with 13 bases between. This CDR3 has 14 residues. Germline V gene lookup returns CDR1 MNHEY and CDR2 SMNVEV (reference sequence).

The chain joins TRBV5-6 to TRBJ2-1; tentatively, D is TRBD2 (6 bases). From germline, CDR1 is SGHDT and CDR2 YYEEEE. Trimming stripped 0 bases from V and 4 bases from J, with 14 bases between. This CDR3 comprises 16 residues. This CDR3 reads CASSLAVAALYNEQFF. In nucleotides, the CDR3 is TGTGCCAGCAGCTTGGCGGTAGCGGCATTATACAATGAGCAGTTCTTC.

V gene TRBV19 combines with J gene TRBJ1-5; weak D call: TRBD1 (5 bases). The CDR3 has 13 amino acids. Trimming removed 4 bases from V and 5 bases from J, with 9 bases in between. In germline, CDR1 is LNHDA, CDR2 SQIVND (reference sequence). This chain's CDR3 is CASSTTGDQPQHF. In nucleotides, the CDR3 is TGTGCCAGTAGTACAACGGGGGATCAGCCCCAGCATTTT.

This clone appeared once. The chain employs TRBV2 and TRBJ2-3; 7 nucleotides align to TRBD2. Unmatched junction bases numbered 7, after V lost 5 bases and J lost 5 bases. The CDR3 has 14 residues. CDR1 is SNHLY, CDR2 FYNNEI, per germline. The DNA of the CDR3 is TGTGCCAGCAGTTCGGGGGGAGCAGTAGATACGCAGTATTTT. This translates into CASSSGGAVDTQYF.

J is TRBJ1-2 and V is TRBV10-1; D not certain. Germline V gene sequence: CDR1 WNHNN, CDR2 SYGVQD (reference sequence). The ends were cut back, 6 bases at V and 5 bases at J, with 10 bases in the middle. The CDR3 consists of 12 residues. This CDR3 is CASSPGRYGYTF. The CDR3 bases are TGCGCCAGCAGCCCGGGGAGGTATGGCTACACCTTC.

The sample holds one count of this clone. J is TRBJ2-1 and V is TRBV11-2, with TRBD2 matching 11 bases. The CDR3 length is 16 residues. V shed 5 bases and J 5 bases; nucleotides not matched to a gene: 8. Germline CDR1 SGHAT, CDR2 FQNNGV. The CDR3 spells CASSPTSGRSHNEQFF. For the CDR3, the DNA is TGTGCCAGCAGCCCAACTAGCGGGAGATCCCACAATGAGCAGTTCTTC.

This chain uses TRBV19 with TRBJ1-1, with D unclear. The V end was cut by 5 bases, the J end by 4 bases, with 14 bases between. Per germline, CDR1 LNHDA and CDR2 SQIVND (reference sequence). The CDR3 spans 14 residues. The CDR3 here is CASSPTGLGTEAFF. The CDR3 coding sequence is TGTGCCAGTAGTCCAACCGGGTTGGGCACTGAAGCTTTCTTT.

The V gene is TRBV6-5, the J gene TRBJ2-7; D may be TRBD2 (5 bases). This CDR3 has 11 residues. CDR1 and CDR2 from the germline V gene are MNHEY and SVGAGI. The V end was cut by 4 bases, the J end by 7 bases, with 8 bases between. The CDR3 nucleotides are TGTGCCAGCAGTTTTTCGGGGGAGCAGTACTTC. Translated: CASSFSGEQYF.

The V call is TRBV28, the J call TRBJ1-1; TRBD1 agrees at 7 bases. V shed 7 bases and J 4 bases; nucleotides not matched to a gene: 6. CDR3 length: 13 residues. Germline lookup yields CDR1 MDHEN and CDR2 SYDVKM. DNA of the CDR3: TGTGCCAGCACCAAGGGGGCTGGCACTGAAGCTTTCTTT. Protein: CASTKGAGTEAFF.

The CDR3 protein is CASSPQGARATEAFF. The DNA for the CDR3 is TGTGCCAGCAGCCCACAGGGGGCGCGGGCCACTGAAGCTTTCTTT. J is TRBJ1-1 and V is TRBV7-3; 9 bases agree with TRBD1. Germline CDR1 SGHTA, CDR2 FQGTGA. Losses at the gene ends were 5 bases for V and 4 bases for J; bases not matched to a gene: 8. The CDR3 extends over 15 amino acids. Drawing the rest from reference TRBV7-3 and TRBJ1-1, the complete variable domain is GAGVSQTPSNKVTEKGKYVELRCDPISGHTALYWYRQSLGQGPEFLIYFQGTGAADDSGLPNDRFFAVRPEGSVSTLKIQRTERGDSAVYLCASSPQGARATEAFFGQGTRLTVV.

V usage is TRBV6-6 and J usage is TRBJ2-3; 11 bases align to TRBD1. The germline gives CDR1 MNHNY, CDR2 SVGAGI (reference sequence). V shed 4 bases and J 3 bases; nucleotides not matched to a gene: 0. The CDR3 extends over 14 amino acids. The DNA of the CDR3 is TGTGCCAGCAGTTGGGACAGGGGGACAGATACGCAGTATTTT. As protein: CASSWDRGTDTQYF.

This chain connects TRBV5-4 to TRBJ2-5; TRBD2 matches at 11 bases. Trimming cost V 0 bases and J 5 bases; bases outside gene matches: 9. This CDR3 comprises 17 residues. The V gene's germline CDR1 is SGHNT and CDR2 YYREEE (reference sequence). CDR3 nucleotides: TGTGCCAGCAGCTTGGGACTAGCGGGAACCGTGATGGAGACCCAGTACTTC. Translation: CASSLGLAGTVMETQYF.

This rearrangement joins TRBV7-8 to TRBJ2-4, with 13 bases fitting TRBD2. CDR1 is SGHVS and CDR2 is FQNEAQ in the germline V gene. The CDR3 runs to 18 residues. V lost 1 base and J lost 1; bases outside the gene matches: 4. CDR3 nucleotide sequence: TGTGCCAGCAGCTTAGGGACTAGCGGGAGCATGGCCAAAAACATTCAGTACTTC. Protein product: CASSLGTSGSMAKNIQYF. Variable domain in full (rest from reference TRBV7-8 and TRBJ2-4): GAGVSQSPRYKVAKRGQDVALRCDPISGHVSLFWYQQALGQGPEFLTYFQNEAQLDKSGLPSDRFFAERPEGSVSTLKIQRTQQEDSAVYLCASSLGTSGSMAKNIQYFGAGTRLSVL.

The gene calls are TRBV4-1 and TRBJ2-7, with 13 bases matching TRBD2. V shed 5 bases and J 7 bases; nucleotides not matched to a gene: 8. CDR3 length: 15 residues. Germline CDR1 reads MGHRA; CDR2 reads YSYEKL. As DNA, the CDR3 is TGCGCCAGCAGCGCTCGGACTAGCGGGAGACGGGAGCAGTACTTC. It encodes CASSARTSGRREQYF.

This rearrangement joins TRBV7-2 to TRBJ2-7; 8 bases agree with TRBD1. With V trimmed by 5 bases and J by 0 bases, 9 bases remained unmatched. Germline CDR1 reads SGHTA; CDR2 reads FQGNSA. The length of the CDR3 is 16 residues. CDR3 sequence (DNA): TGTGCCAGCAGCACGACGGGACAGGTGAGCTCCTACGAGCAGTACTTC. This translates into CASSTTGQVSSYEQYF.

V gene TRBV27 combines with J gene TRBJ1-2, with D unclear. CDR1 MNHEY and CDR2 SMNVEV come from the germline V gene (reference sequence). The CDR3 length is 13 residues. V was pared by 6 bases and J by 4 bases, with 12 bases between. CDR3: CASSPRRSYGYTF. For the CDR3, the DNA is TGTGCCAGCAGCCCGCGGCGGAGCTATGGCTACACCTTC.

The V call is TRBV5-6, the J call TRBJ2-1, with 10 positions matching TRBD2. CDR1 is SGHDT, CDR2 YYEEEE, per germline. Trimming cost V 0 bases and J 0 bases; bases outside gene matches: 6. The CDR3 runs 18 residues. The CDR3 reads CASSLASGRAISYNEQFF. The CDR3 DNA follows: TGTGCCAGCAGCTTGGCCAGCGGGAGGGCCATCTCCTACAATGAGCAGTTCTTC.

This clone was recorded only once. V and J are TRBV7-2 and TRBJ2-7, with 8 bases matching TRBD2. This CDR3 is built from 14 residues. Germline CDR1 and CDR2: SGHTA and FQGNSA. V was clipped by 2 bases and J by 6 bases; unmatched bases: 6. The CDR3 nucleotides are TGTGCCAGCAGCTTACGGGGACTAGAAGGCGAGCAGTACTTC. Its translation is CASSLRGLEGEQYF.

This rearrangement joins TRBV19 to TRBJ1-1; D is ambiguous. V gave up 6 bases and J gave up 2 bases, with 7 bases separating them. Per the germline V gene, CDR1 is LNHDA and CDR2 is SQIVND (reference sequence). This CDR3 region has 12 residues. The CDR3 DNA is TGTGCCAGTAGCCCGACAAACACTGAAGCTTTCTTT. Encoded protein: CASSPTNTEAFF. Based on the CDR3 plus reference TRBV19 and TRBJ1-1, the full variable domain is DGGITQSPKYLFRKEGQNVTLSCEQNLNHDAMYWYRQDPGQGLRLIYYSQIVNDFQKGDIAEGYSVSREKKESFPLTVTSAQKNPTAFYLCASSPTNTEAFFGQGTRLTVV.